This T cell receptor (beta chain) was obtained from a study of response to subunit inactivated influenza vaccine. Notes on the study in general: T cells newly recruited by each seasonal influenza vaccination are few, the authors suggested.

TCRdb used MiXCR to reprocess the RT-PCR reads, holding one entry per CDR3 protein. The data contain roughly 190,000 distinct CDR3 sequences, around 15% of them singletons. Germline CDR1 and CDR2: MNHEY and SVGEGT. The CDR3 has 13 amino acids. V was shortened by 1 base and J by 2 bases, with 6 bases between the two germline ends. This clonotype was seen only a few times. The antigen is unknown. The input for sequencing was CD8+ T cells sorted from PBMCs, taken around 5 days after vaccination. The sequence was obtained from a man between 50 and 59 years old who received an inactivated influenza vaccine. The chain has TRBV6-2 or TRBV6-3 and TRBJ2-7; D is unresolved. DNA of the CDR3: TGTGCCAGCAGTTACTTCGAGACCTACGAGCAGTACTTC. Its protein product is CASSYFETYEQYF.